The 27 T cell receptor beta chains listed next were all sequenced from one sample in a study of neoadjuvant anti-PD-1 for oral cavity cancer. TCRdb's table, derived via immunoSEQ multiplex PCR, lists solely in-frame clones and lacks some. The table includes some 17,000 clones, 60% to 70% detected once. The sequencing used PBMCs, collected before nivolumab (anti-PD-1) treatment. These receptors came from a person between 40 and 79 years old with oral cavity squamous cell carcinoma.

The gene calls are TRBV27 and TRBJ1-4; D gene ambiguous. Germline loops: CDR1 MNHEY, CDR2 SMNVEV (reference sequence). The CDR3 runs to 14 residues. Trimming removed 3 bases at V and 3 bases at J, with 8 bases between. The CDR3, as DNA: TGTGCCAGCAGTTTCGCGGCCGCTAATGAAAAACTGTTTTTT. This encodes CASSFAAANEKLFF. The full variable domain, rest sourced from reference TRBV27 and TRBJ1-4, is EAQVTQNPRYLITVTGKKLTVTCSQNMNHEYMSWYRQDPGLGLRQIYYSMNVEVTDKGDVPEGYKVSRKEKRNFPLILESPSPNQTSLYFCASSFAAANEKLFFGSGTQLSVL.

J is TRBJ1-4 and V is TRBV6-1, with TRBD1 as a possible D gene (6 bases). The CDR3 sequence is 15 residues long. V was pared by 0 bases and J by 8 bases, with 13 bases between. Per the germline V gene, CDR1 is MNHNS and CDR2 is SASEGT. This CDR3 reads CASSEAPGAGEKLFF. In DNA, the CDR3 is TGTGCCAGCAGTGAAGCGCCAGGGGCTGGCGAAAAACTGTTTTTT.

The chain is built from TRBV9 and TRBJ2-3, with TRBD1 matching 9 bases. The CDR3 length is 15 residues. CDR1 is SGDLS, CDR2 YYNGEE, per germline. With V trimmed by 2 bases and J by 2 bases, 3 bases remained unmatched. The CDR3 DNA reads TGTGCCAGCAGCGTTCGGACAGGGGACACAGATACGCAGTATTTT. It yields the protein CASSVRTGDTDTQYF.

V usage is TRBV4-1 and J usage is TRBJ1-2; a weak D match, TRBD1 (6 bases). This CDR3 contains 15 residues. V gave up 1 base and J gave up 2 bases, with 11 bases separating them. Looked up from germline, CDR1 is MGHRA and CDR2 is YSYEKL. The CDR3 DNA reads TGCGCCAGCAGCCAAGCGGCGGGGGCCAACTATGGCTACACCTTC. This translates into CASSQAAGANYGYTF.

This chain joins TRBV10-3 and TRBJ2-7; tentatively, D is TRBD2 (6 bases). Trimming removed 4 bases from V and 0 bases from J, with 10 bases in between. The CDR3 length is 14 residues. CDR1 ENHRY and CDR2 SYGVKD come from the germline V gene. The DNA of the CDR3 is TGTGCCATCAGTGGGAGGGGAAGCTCCTACGAGCAGTACTTC. Translated, it gives CAISGRGSSYEQYF.

This clone was observed once. The chain carries TRBV7-2 and TRBJ2-7; D perhaps matches TRBD2 (5 bases). The CDR3 has 14 residues. With 1 base removed from V and 3 bases from J, the gap between germline ends came to 10 bases. Germline loops: CDR1 SGHTA, CDR2 FQGNSA. The CDR3 nucleotides read TGTGCCAGCAGCTTAGGACTCCGGGGCTACGAGCAGTACTTC. Protein product: CASSLGLRGYEQYF. Full variable domain (outside the CDR3, taken from reference TRBV7-2 and TRBJ2-7): GAGVSQSPSNKVTEKGKDVELRCDPISGHTALYWYRQSLGQGLEFLIYFQGNSAPDKSGLPSDRFSAERTGGSVSTLTIQRTQQEDSAVYLCASSLGLRGYEQYFGPGTRLTVT.

This clone has only one observation. The V call is TRBV27, the J call TRBJ2-2, with D possibly matching TRBD1 (6 bases). The CDR3 is 13 amino acids. Germline values: CDR1 MNHEY, CDR2 SMNVEV (reference sequence). The V gene lost 11 bases and the J gene lost 7 bases, with 17 bases spanning the gap. CDR3 residues: CASAGTLGGELFF. The DNA for the CDR3 is TGTGCCTCCGCCGGGACATTGGGCGGGGAGCTGTTTTTT.

This rearrangement joins TRBV13 to TRBJ2-7, with 10 nucleotides matching TRBD1. Germline V gives CDR1 PRHDT, CDR2 FYEKMQ (reference sequence). The CDR3 contains 14 residues. Trimming cost V 5 bases and J 5 bases; bases outside gene matches: 6. The DNA for the CDR3 is TGTGCCAGCAGCATTCGACAGGGGGCCCACGAGCAGTACTTC. It encodes CASSIRQGAHEQYF.

V and J are TRBV19 and TRBJ1-2; possibly TRBD1 for D (5 bases). The CDR3 covers 14 residues. Germline lookup yields CDR1 LNHDA and CDR2 SQIVND (reference sequence). V was pared by 7 bases and J by 4 bases, with 16 bases between. CDR3 nucleotide sequence: TGTGCCAGTACCGAACAGGTGTTAAGCTATGGCTACACCTTC. This translates into CASTEQVLSYGYTF.

This sequence joins TRBV11-1 and TRBJ2-3; D assignment may be TRBD1 or TRBD2 (5 bases each). The germline V gene has CDR1 SGHAT and CDR2 FQDESV (reference sequence). Trimming took off 3 bases at V and 9 bases at J, with 13 bases between the two ends. CDR3 length: 13 residues. DNA of the CDR3: TGTGCCAGCAGCTTGAGGGGCGGTTCGACGCAGTATTTT. This translates into CASSLRGGSTQYF.

The V gene is TRBV6-5, the J gene TRBJ2-2, with D uncertain. V dropped 7 bases and J dropped 7 bases, with 13 bases sitting between them. The CDR3 runs 13 residues. CDR1 is MNHEY and CDR2 is SVGAGI in the germline V gene. The CDR3 reads CASTPLGNGELFF. CDR3 coding DNA: TGTGCCAGCACCCCGTTGGGGAACGGGGAGCTGTTTTTT.

By share, this clone counts as medium-sized. The chain uses TRBV5-1 and TRBJ2-7, with 7 bases matching TRBD1. With V trimmed by 0 bases and J by 4 bases, 4 bases remained unmatched. The CDR3 runs to 14 residues. CDR1 is SGHRS and CDR2 is YFSETQ in the germline V gene. The CDR3 DNA reads TGCGCCAGCAGCTTGGCCGGACAGGCTTACGAGCAGTACTTC. Protein product: CASSLAGQAYEQYF.

V and J are TRBV2 and TRBJ2-1; possibly TRBD2 for D (5 bases). The CDR3 covers 14 residues. CDR1 is SNHLY and CDR2 is FYNNEI in the germline V gene. V was trimmed by 11 bases and J by 5 bases, leaving 19 bases between them. The DNA of the CDR3 is TGTGCCGGAAGAGACCCGGGGATCCACAATGAGCAGTTCTTC. Protein: CAGRDPGIHNEQFF.

This clone was seen more than once but under ten times. This sequence joins TRBV5-1 and TRBJ1-2, with D hard to call. The CDR3 spans 14 residues. The V gene lost 0 bases and the J gene lost 8 bases, with 14 bases spanning the gap. Germline lookup yields CDR1 SGHRS and CDR2 YFSETQ. CDR3 loop: CASSLDLTTIGYTF. Here the CDR3 DNA reads TGCGCCAGCAGCTTGGATTTAACGACTATAGGCTACACCTTC.

V usage is TRBV5-1 and J usage is TRBJ2-7; tentative D call: TRBD2 (5 bases). The germline V and J ends were trimmed by 1 base and 5 bases, with 16 bases remaining between them. This CDR3 is 15 amino acids long. Per germline, CDR1 SGHRS and CDR2 YFSETQ. The CDR3 DNA reads TGCGCCAGCAGCTTGTTCAACGGGGAGATGAACGAGCAGTACTTC. Amino acid sequence: CASSLFNGEMNEQYF.

The chain links TRBV7-2 to TRBJ2-7; D is ambiguous. The CDR3 runs 14 residues. Germline V gene data show CDR1 as SGHTA and CDR2 as FQGNSA. V was trimmed by 0 bases and J by 7 bases, leaving 13 bases between them. The CDR3 coding sequence is TGTGCCAGCAGCTTAGCGCACCAACGGTGGGAGCAGTACTTC. It encodes CASSLAHQRWEQYF.

This chain joins TRBV11-2 and TRBJ2-7, with 9 bases identical to TRBD1. The CDR3 length is 14 residues. V lost 4 bases, J lost 2 bases, and 3 bases stayed unmatched. Germline loops: CDR1 SGHAT, CDR2 FQNNGV. CDR3 residues: CASSSGQGTYEQYF. CDR3 in DNA: TGTGCCAGCAGCTCCGGACAGGGGACCTACGAGCAGTACTTC.

V gene TRBV10-3 combines with J gene TRBJ1-3; the D is unclear. Germline V gene lookup returns CDR1 ENHRY and CDR2 SYGVKD. V lost 4 bases, J lost 6 bases, and 4 bases lay in between. The CDR3 consists of 11 residues. The CDR3 reads CAISAENTIYF. The DNA of the CDR3 is TGTGCCATCAGTGCGGAAAACACCATATATTTT.

This clone was picked up one time. At the DNA level, this CDR3 is encoded by other sequences in the same sample as well. The chain joins TRBV5-1 to TRBJ1-1; D is ambiguous. Germline V gene sequence: CDR1 SGHRS, CDR2 YFSETQ. The V end lost 5 bases, the J end lost 5 bases, and 10 bases lay between the germline ends. The CDR3 spans 12 residues. The CDR3 bases are TGCGCCAGCAGTCCCTTGGGGACTGAAGCTTTCTTT. Translation: CASSPLGTEAFF. Supplemented by reference TRBV5-1 and TRBJ1-1, the full variable domain reads KAGVTQTPRYLIKTRGQQVTLSCSPISGHRSVSWYQQTPGQGLQFLFEYFSETQRNKGNFPGRFSGRQFSNSRSEMNVSTLELGDSALYLCASSPLGTEAFFGQGTRLTVV.

The V call is TRBV5-5, the J call TRBJ1-5, with 7 bases fitting TRBD1. The V gene end was trimmed by 0 bases and the J gene end by 2 bases; junction bases not matched to a gene: 2. Germline assignment: CDR1 SGHKS and CDR2 YYEKEE (reference sequence). The CDR3 consists of 15 residues. The CDR3 loop reads CASSLEDRGNQPQHF. DNA of the CDR3: TGTGCCAGCAGCTTGGAAGACAGGGGCAATCAGCCCCAGCATTTT.

The rearrangement uses TRBV4-2 and TRBJ2-5; the D gene is possibly TRBD2 (6 bases). Trimming took 0 bases from V and 5 from J, leaving 13 bases between them. Germline CDR1 LGHNA, CDR2 YNFKEQ. The CDR3 covers 15 residues. The CDR3 loop is CASSQEEGREETQYF. CDR3 DNA: TGTGCCAGCAGCCAAGAAGAGGGACGGGAGGAGACCCAGTACTTC.

The chain is built from TRBV10-2 and TRBJ1-1, with D unclear. V was cut by 6 bases and J by 1 base, with 9 bases left in between. Germline assignment: CDR1 WSHSY and CDR2 SAAADI. The length of the CDR3 is 13 residues. The CDR3 loop reads CASSPTGNTEAFF. CDR3 nucleotide sequence: TGCGCCAGCAGCCCTACGGGGAACACTGAAGCTTTCTTT.

This chain links TRBV5-1 with TRBJ1-2, with a possible D match to TRBD1 (5 bases). CDR1 SGHRS and CDR2 YFSETQ come from the germline V gene. V was pared by 4 bases and J by 4 bases, with 17 bases between. CDR3 size: 15 residues. CDR3 sequence (DNA): TGCGCCAGCAGCCCCGGGACTCCGGACCCCTATGGCTACACCTTC. Its protein is CASSPGTPDPYGYTF.

This rearrangement joins TRBV25-1 to TRBJ2-7, with 7 bases fitting TRBD2. Germline V gene sequence: CDR1 MGHDK, CDR2 SYGVNS. The CDR3 extends over 18 amino acids. V was pared by 1 base and J by 0 bases, with 12 bases of the junction left unmatched. The CDR3, as DNA: TGTGCCAGCAGTGAATCAAGTCAAGCGGGGCCGACCTCCTACGAGCAGTACTTC. It translates to CASSESSQAGPTSYEQYF.

The V gene is TRBV30, the J gene TRBJ1-1; D ambiguous. Trimming took 3 bases from V and 4 from J, leaving 18 bases between them. This CDR3 is 15 amino acids long. The germline gives CDR1 GTSNPN, CDR2 SVGIG (reference sequence). CDR3 in amino acids: CAWRPRTAGSTEAFF. The DNA of the CDR3 is TGTGCCTGGAGACCCAGGACGGCTGGAAGCACTGAAGCTTTCTTT.

The V call is TRBV2, the J call TRBJ2-2; tentative D call: TRBD1 (6 bases). Germline lookup yields CDR1 SNHLY and CDR2 FYNNEI. Trimming took 7 bases from V and 6 from J, leaving 18 bases between them. The CDR3 consists of 15 residues. In nucleotides, the CDR3 is TGTGCCAGCAACTCCGGACAGCAGATTCCCGGGGAGCTGTTTTTT. Its translation: CASNSGQQIPGELFF. The variable domain in full, completed from reference TRBV2 and TRBJ2-2, reads EPEVTQTPSHQVTQMGQEVILRCVPISNHLYFYWYRQILGQKVEFLVSFYNNEISEKSEIFDDQFSVERPDGSNFTLKIRSTKLEDSAMYFCASNSGQQIPGELFFGEGSRLTVL.

The CDR3 here is CSFSGRALEGEQFF. The CDR3 DNA follows: TGCAGCTTTAGCGGGAGGGCCCTCGAGGGAGAGCAGTTCTTC. The J gene is TRBJ2-1, the V gene TRBV29-1; TRBD2 matches at 11 bases. V was pared by 8 bases and J by 10 bases, with 13 bases of the junction left unmatched. The CDR3 totals 14 residues. Germline CDR1 reads SQVTM; CDR2 reads ANQGSEA.